This T cell receptor beta chain appears in the sequencing data of a study of OX40 agonist ivuxolimab in advanced cancers. Study in general: Over 30% of patients had received prior checkpoint inhibitor therapy.

Here immunoSEQ multiplex PCR was the method, and the copy in TCRdb shows in-frame clones only, minus some. The table has about 64,000 clones, 84% seen once. CDR3 length equals 13 residues. In germline, CDR1 is SGHTA, CDR2 FQGTGA. The V end lost 5 bases, the J end lost 6 bases, and 13 bases lay between the germline ends. Source: CD4+ or CD8+ T cells sorted from blood, taken in a trial of the OX40 agonist ivuxolimab. The chain combines TRBV7-3 with TRBJ1-1; D is unresolved. This clonotype originated in an adult with an advanced solid tumor such as melanoma, head and neck, liver or kidney cancer. The DNA of the CDR3 is TGTGCCAGCAGCCCTTCGATCGGAGCTGAAGCTTTCTTT. It encodes CASSPSIGAEAFF.